Each of the 10 T cell receptor beta chains below was sequenced from the same sample in a study of T-cell memory formation after mild COVID-19. In TCRdb, the 5' RACE reads were re-called with MiXCR into one record per CDR3 protein. The sample has about 350,000 distinct CDR3 sequences; approximately 15% are singletons. The sequenced sample was PBMCs or a T cell subset sorted from them (not recorded which). The receptors were sampled from a man between 18 and 35 years old who had mild COVID-19 (a few samples of this study predate the infection). Cell type and time point are not known.

The chain has TRBV5-1 and TRBJ1-1, with D possibly being TRBD1 (5 bases). The CDR3 has 16 amino acids. V was shortened by 0 bases and J by 5 bases, with 17 bases between the two germline ends. The germline CDR1 and CDR2 sequences are SGHRS and YFSETQ. CDR3 amino acids: CASSLAEGRGGTEAFF. The CDR3 nucleotides are TGCGCCAGCAGCTTGGCGGAAGGGAGGGGCGGTACTGAAGCTTTCTTT.

This clonotype was counted only a few times. The chain links TRBV7-9 to TRBJ1-1, with D perhaps matching TRBD1 (5 bases). The CDR3 runs to 12 residues. CDR1 and CDR2 from the germline V gene are SEHNR and FQNEAQ (reference sequence). V gave up 2 bases and J gave up 6 bases, with 7 bases separating them. The CDR3 loop is CASSLLGPEAFF. CDR3 nucleotides: TGTGCCAGCAGCTTATTGGGACCTGAAGCTTTCTTT.

V gene TRBV5-6 combines with J gene TRBJ1-1, with D possibly TRBD1 on 5 matching bases. Germline V gives CDR1 SGHDT, CDR2 YYEEEE. V lost 8 bases to trimming and J lost 5 bases, with 22 bases between them. CDR3 length equals 15 residues. DNA for the CDR3: TGTGCCAGTAACCCCCGCGGGACCGGAGGGACTGAAGCTTTCTTT. This sequence encodes CASNPRGTGGTEAFF.

V usage is TRBV4-3 and J usage is TRBJ2-7, with 8 positions matching TRBD1. This CDR3 comprises 16 residues. With V trimmed by 0 bases and J by 1 base, 5 bases remained unmatched. CDR1 LGHNA and CDR2 YSLEER come from the germline V gene. CDR3 in DNA: TGCGCCAGCAGCCAAGAACAGGGGGAGGAATCCTACGAGCAGTACGTC. Translating gives CASSQEQGEESYEQYV.

This clonotype was detected many times. The V call is TRBV7-2, the J call TRBJ2-7; possibly TRBD1 for D (5 bases). The germline gives CDR1 SGHTA, CDR2 FQGNSA. The CDR3 loop spans 13 amino acids. Deletions cut 1 base from V and 2 bases from J, with 6 bases between. In nucleotides, the CDR3 is TGTGCCAGCAGCTTAGGGACAACCTACGAGCAGTACGTC. Translating it yields CASSLGTTYEQYV.

The chain employs TRBV4-2 and TRBJ1-2; TRBD1 might be the D (5 bases). CDR3 length: 15 amino acids. V gave up 1 base and J gave up 4 bases, with 13 bases separating them. Germline assignment: CDR1 LGHNA and CDR2 YNFKEQ. The CDR3 reads CASSQGEGSSYGYTF. In DNA, the CDR3 is TGTGCCAGCAGCCAAGGAGAGGGGTCATCCTATGGCTACACCTTC.

This clonotype was detected only a few times. The gene calls are TRBV11-2 and TRBJ1-5; the match to TRBD1 covers 7 bases. The CDR3 loop spans 19 amino acids. Germline V lookup: CDR1 SGHAT, CDR2 FQNNGV. V trimming: 3 bases; J trimming: 3 bases; junction bases outside the gene matches: 17. The DNA of the CDR3 is TGTGCCAGCAGCTTGGACTACACGAGTCAGGGGGGCTACAATCAGCCCCAGCATTTT. Its translation: CASSLDYTSQGGYNQPQHF. The variable domain in full, completed from reference TRBV11-2 and TRBJ1-5, reads EAGVAQSPRYKIIEKRQSVAFWCNPISGHATLYWYQQILGQGPKLLIQFQNNGVVDDSQLPKDRFSAERLKGVDSTLKIQPAKLEDSAVYLCASSLDYTSQGGYNQPQHFGDGTRLSIL.

The CDR3 bases are TGTGCCACCAGTGAGGGGCAAGAGACCCAGTACTTC. Translating gives CATSEGQETQYF. The chain is built from TRBV15 and TRBJ2-5, with D perhaps being TRBD1 or TRBD2 (5 bases each). Germline V gives CDR1 LNHNV, CDR2 YYDKDF (reference sequence). The CDR3 has 12 amino acids. V was cut by 6 bases and J by 2 bases, with 7 bases left in between. The variable domain in full, with the rest retrieved from reference TRBV15 and TRBJ2-5, is DAMVIQNPRYQVTQFGKPVTLSCSQTLNHNVMYWYQQKSSQAPKLLFHYYDKDFNNEADTPDNFQSRRPNTSFCFLDIRSPGLGDTAMYLCATSEGQETQYFGPGTRLLVL.

This chain joins TRBV10-3 and TRBJ2-7; no reliable D call. Germline V lookup: CDR1 ENHRY, CDR2 SYGVKD. V was shortened by 1 base and J by 5 bases, with 12 bases between the two germline ends. The CDR3 is 14 residues long. The CDR3 reads CAISEWQVGNEQYF. In DNA, the CDR3 is TGTGCCATCAGTGAGTGGCAGGTAGGGAACGAGCAGTACTTC.

This clonotype was recorded many times. The chain carries TRBV5-4 and TRBJ1-2; D unclear. Trimming removed 3 bases at V and 4 bases at J, with 10 bases between. CDR3 length: 13 residues. The germline CDR1 and CDR2 sequences are SGHNT and YYREEE (reference sequence). CDR3 protein: CASSSGIGYGYTF. The CDR3 DNA reads TGTGCCAGCAGCTCGGGCATTGGCTATGGCTACACCTTC.